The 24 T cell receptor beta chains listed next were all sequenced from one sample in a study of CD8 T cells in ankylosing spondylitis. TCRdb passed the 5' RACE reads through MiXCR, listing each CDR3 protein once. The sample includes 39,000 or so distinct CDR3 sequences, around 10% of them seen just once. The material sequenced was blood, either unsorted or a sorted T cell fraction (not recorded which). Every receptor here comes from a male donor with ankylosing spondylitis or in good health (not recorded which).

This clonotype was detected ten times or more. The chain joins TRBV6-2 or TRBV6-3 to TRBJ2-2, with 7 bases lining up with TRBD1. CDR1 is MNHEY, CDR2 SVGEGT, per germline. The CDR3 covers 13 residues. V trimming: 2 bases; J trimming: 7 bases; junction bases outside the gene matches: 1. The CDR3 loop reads CASSYQGVGELFF. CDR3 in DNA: TGTGCCAGCAGTTACCAGGGGGTCGGGGAGCTGTTTTTT.

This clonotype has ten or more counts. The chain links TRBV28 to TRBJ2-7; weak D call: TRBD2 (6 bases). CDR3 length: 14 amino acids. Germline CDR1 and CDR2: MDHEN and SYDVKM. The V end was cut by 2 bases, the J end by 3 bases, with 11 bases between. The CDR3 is CASSLLGGDYEQYF. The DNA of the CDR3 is TGTGCCAGCAGTTTACTGGGCGGGGACTACGAGCAGTACTTC.

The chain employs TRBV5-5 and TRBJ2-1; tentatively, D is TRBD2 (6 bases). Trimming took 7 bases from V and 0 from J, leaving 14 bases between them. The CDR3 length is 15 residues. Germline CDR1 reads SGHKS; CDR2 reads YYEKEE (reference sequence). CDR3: CASGPGLTSYNEQFF. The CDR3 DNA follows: TGTGCCAGCGGCCCGGGACTCACCTCCTACAATGAGCAGTTCTTC.

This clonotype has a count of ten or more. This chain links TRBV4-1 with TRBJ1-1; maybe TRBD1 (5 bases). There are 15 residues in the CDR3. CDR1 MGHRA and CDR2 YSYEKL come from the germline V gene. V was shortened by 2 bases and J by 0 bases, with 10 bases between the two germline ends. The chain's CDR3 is CASSQQGRMNTEAFF. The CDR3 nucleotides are TGCGCCAGCAGCCAACAGGGTCGGATGAACACTGAAGCTTTCTTT.

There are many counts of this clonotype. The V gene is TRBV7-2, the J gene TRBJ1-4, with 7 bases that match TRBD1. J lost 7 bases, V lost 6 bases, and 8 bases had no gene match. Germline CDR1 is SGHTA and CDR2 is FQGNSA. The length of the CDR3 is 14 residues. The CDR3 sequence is CASSYGTVGEKLFF. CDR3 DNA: TGTGCCAGCAGTTATGGGACAGTAGGTGAAAAACTGTTTTTT.

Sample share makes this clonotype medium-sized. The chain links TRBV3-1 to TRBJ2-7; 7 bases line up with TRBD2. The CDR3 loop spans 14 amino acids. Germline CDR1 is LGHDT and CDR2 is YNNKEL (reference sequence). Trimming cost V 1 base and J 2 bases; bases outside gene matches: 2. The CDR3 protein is CASSQGSGTYEQYF. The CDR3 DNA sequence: TGTGCCAGCAGCCAAGGAAGCGGGACCTACGAGCAGTACTTC.

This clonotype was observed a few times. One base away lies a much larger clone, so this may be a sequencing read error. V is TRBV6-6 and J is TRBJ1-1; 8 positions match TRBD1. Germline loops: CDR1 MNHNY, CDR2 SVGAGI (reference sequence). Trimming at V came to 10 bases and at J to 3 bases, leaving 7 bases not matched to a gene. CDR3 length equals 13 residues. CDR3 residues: CATEPGGDTEAFF. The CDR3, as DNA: TGTGCCACTGAACCAGGGGGCGACACTGAAGCTTTCTTT.

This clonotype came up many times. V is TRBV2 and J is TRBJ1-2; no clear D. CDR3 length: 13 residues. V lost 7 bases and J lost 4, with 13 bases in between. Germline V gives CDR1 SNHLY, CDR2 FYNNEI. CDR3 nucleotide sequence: TGTGCCAGCATCAGTCAGGCGGGCTATGGCTACACCTTC. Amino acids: CASISQAGYGYTF.

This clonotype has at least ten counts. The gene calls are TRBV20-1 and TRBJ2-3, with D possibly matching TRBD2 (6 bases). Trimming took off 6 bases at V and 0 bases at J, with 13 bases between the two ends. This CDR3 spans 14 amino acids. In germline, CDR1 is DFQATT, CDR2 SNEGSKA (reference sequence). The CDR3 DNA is TGCAGTGCCGGGGGAGGCCCTAGCACAGATACGCAGTATTTT. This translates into CSAGGGPSTDTQYF.

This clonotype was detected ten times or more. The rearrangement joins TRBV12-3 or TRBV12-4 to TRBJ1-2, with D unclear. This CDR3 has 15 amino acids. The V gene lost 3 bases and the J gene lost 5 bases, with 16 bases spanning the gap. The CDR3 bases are TGTGCCAGCAGTTTGGGTGACAAGGCTTTGTATGGCTACACCTTC. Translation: CASSLGDKALYGYTF.

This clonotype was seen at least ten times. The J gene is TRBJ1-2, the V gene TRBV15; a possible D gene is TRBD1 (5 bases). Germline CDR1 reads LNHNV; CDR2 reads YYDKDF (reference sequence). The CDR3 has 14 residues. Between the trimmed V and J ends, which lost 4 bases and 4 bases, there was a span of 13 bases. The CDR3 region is CATSTTRTLYGYTF. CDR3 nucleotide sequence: TGTGCCACCAGCACTACTCGGACACTCTATGGCTACACCTTC.

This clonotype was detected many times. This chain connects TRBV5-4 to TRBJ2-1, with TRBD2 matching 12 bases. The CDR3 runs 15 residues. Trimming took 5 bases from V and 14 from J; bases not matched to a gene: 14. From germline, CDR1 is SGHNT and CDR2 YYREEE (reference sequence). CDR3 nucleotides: TGTGCCAGCAGGCCACCTAGCGGGAGGGTAAGGCCTGAGTTCTTC. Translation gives CASRPPSGRVRPEFF.

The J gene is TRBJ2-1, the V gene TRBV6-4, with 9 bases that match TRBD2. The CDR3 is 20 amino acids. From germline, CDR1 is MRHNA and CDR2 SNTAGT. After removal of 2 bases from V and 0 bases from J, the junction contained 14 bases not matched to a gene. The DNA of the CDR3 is TGTGCCAGCAGTGACCTCTCTCGAGGGCGGGAGGGGAGCTCCTACAATGAGCAGTTCTTC. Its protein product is CASSDLSRGREGSSYNEQFF.

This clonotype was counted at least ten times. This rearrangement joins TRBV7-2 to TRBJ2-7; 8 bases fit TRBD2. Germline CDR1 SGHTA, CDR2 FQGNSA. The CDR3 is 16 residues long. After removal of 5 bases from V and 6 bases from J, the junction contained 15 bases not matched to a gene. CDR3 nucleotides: TGTGCCAGCAGCGAAGGACTCGCGGGAGGTTTGAGCGAGCAGTACTTC. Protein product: CASSEGLAGGLSEQYF.

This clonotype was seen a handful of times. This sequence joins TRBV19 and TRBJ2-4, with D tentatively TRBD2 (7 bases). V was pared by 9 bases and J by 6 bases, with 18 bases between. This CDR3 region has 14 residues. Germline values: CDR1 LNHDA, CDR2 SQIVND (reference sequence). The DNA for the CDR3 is TGTGCCAGCAGCGAGGGGGGGGCTGGAAACATTCAGTACTTC. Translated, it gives CASSEGGAGNIQYF.

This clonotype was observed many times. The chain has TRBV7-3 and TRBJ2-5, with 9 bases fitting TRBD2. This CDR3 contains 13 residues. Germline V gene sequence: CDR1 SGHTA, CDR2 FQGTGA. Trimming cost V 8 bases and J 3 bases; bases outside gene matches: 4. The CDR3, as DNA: TGTGCCAGCCTCAGCGGGAGGAAAGAGACCCAGTACTTC. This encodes CASLSGRKETQYF.

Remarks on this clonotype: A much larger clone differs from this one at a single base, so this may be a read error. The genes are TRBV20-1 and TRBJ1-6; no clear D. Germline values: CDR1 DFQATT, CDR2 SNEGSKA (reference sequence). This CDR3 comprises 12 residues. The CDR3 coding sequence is TGCAGTGCTACCCAGACGGATTCACCCCTCCCCTTT. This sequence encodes CSATQTDSPLPF.

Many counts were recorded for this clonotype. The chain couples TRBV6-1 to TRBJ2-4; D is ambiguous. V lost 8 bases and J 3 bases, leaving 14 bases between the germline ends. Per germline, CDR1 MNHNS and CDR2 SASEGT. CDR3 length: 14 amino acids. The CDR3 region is CASDRGVGKNIQYF. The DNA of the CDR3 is TGTGCCAGCGATCGTGGAGTGGGCAAAAACATTCAGTACTTC.

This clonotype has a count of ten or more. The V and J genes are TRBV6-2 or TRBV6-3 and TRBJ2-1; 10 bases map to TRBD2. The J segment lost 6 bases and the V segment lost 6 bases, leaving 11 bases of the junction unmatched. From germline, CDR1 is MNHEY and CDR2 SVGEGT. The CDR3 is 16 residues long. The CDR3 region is CASSQEREGLRNEQFF. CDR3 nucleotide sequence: TGTGCCAGCAGCCAAGAGCGGGAGGGCCTTCGCAATGAGCAGTTCTTC.

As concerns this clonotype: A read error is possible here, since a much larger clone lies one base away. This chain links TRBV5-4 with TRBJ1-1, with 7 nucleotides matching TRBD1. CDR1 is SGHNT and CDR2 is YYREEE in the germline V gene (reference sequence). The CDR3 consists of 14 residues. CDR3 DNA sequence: TGTGCCAGCAGCACGGGACAGATGAACACTAAAGCTTTCTTT. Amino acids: CASSTGQMNTKAFF.

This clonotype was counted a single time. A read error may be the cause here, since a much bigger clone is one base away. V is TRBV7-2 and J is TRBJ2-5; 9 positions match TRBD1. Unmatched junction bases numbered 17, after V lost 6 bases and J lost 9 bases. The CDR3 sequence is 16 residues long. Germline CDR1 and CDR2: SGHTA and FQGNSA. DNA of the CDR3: TGTGCCAGCAGTACTACAACCGGGACAGGGAACGAGGCCCAGTACTTC. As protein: CASSTTTGTGNEAQYF.

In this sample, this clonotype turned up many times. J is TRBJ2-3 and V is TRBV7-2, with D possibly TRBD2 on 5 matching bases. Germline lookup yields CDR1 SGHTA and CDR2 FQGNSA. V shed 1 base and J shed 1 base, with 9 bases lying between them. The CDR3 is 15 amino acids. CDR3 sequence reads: CASSLGARGTDTQYF. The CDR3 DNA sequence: TGTGCCAGCAGCTTAGGGGCGCGGGGCACAGATACGCAGTATTTT. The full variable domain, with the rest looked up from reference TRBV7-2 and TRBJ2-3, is GAGVSQSPSNKVTEKGKDVELRCDPISGHTALYWYRQSLGQGLEFLIYFQGNSAPDKSGLPSDRFSAERTGGSVSTLTIQRTQQEDSAVYLCASSLGARGTDTQYFGPGTRLTVL.

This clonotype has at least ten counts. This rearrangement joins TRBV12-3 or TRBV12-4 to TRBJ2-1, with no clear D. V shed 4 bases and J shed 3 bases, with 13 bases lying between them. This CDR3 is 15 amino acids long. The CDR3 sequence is CASSSMSKSYNEQFF. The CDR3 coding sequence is TGTGCCAGCAGTTCTATGTCAAAGAGCTACAATGAGCAGTTCTTC.

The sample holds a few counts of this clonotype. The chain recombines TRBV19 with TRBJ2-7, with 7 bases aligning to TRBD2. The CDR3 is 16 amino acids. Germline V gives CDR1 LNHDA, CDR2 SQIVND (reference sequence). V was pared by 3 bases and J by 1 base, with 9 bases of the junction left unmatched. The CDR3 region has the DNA TGTGCCAGTAGTATTGGCTTCGGACTAGGGTCCTACGAGCAGTACTTC. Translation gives CASSIGFGLGSYEQYF.